One TCR beta chain is described in this entry. Its antigen remains unidentified. This record belongs to a study of T cell repertoires in cytomegalovirus infection. Study context: The study used recently identified HLA-C-restricted and well-studied HLA-B-restricted CMV epitopes. The public TCR beta signatures pointed to both CMV infection and matching HLA type. Study-level results: What dominated the ex vivo response were HLA-C-restricted CMV-specific TCR beta clonotypes. There were carriers of CMV plus the relevant HLA, and cumulative public TCR beta family frequency identified them.

TCRdb processed the reads anew with MiXCR; each CDR3 protein has one entry. The sample carries approximately 990,000 distinct CDR3 sequences, roughly 30% recorded once. Germline V gene sequence: CDR1 SGHVS, CDR2 FNYEAQ. Trimming cost V 2 bases and J 5 bases, with 7 bases left between them. CDR3 length: 12 residues. The rearrangement joins TRBV7-6 to TRBJ2-7; D gene ambiguous. This receptor was taken from a human donor in good health (CMV status not recorded). Some clones in this sample may be carry-over from other donors' samples. Source: cultured CD8+ T cells from PBMCs, taken from culture after CMV antigen stimulation. The chain's CDR3 is CASSLNPNEQYF. As DNA, the CDR3 is TGTGCCAGCAGCTTAAACCCCAACGAGCAGTACTTC.